A single count supports the clone carrying this TCR beta chain. Its antigen is not known. Germline CDR1 MNHNS, CDR2 SASEGT. The V end lost 6 bases, the J end lost 3 bases, and 14 bases lay between the germline ends. The CDR3 is 14 residues long. These data are taken from a study of cytotoxic CD8 clonotypes in ibrutinib-treated CLL. About the research overall: When averaged across all of the samples, the counts came to 255,043 productive templates and more than 75,000 productive rearrangements.

Overall study findings and caveats: Baseline-level clonality went beyond age-matched healthy donors and moved in step with circulating CD8+ T-cell counts. Clonality increased with ibrutinib response but returned toward baseline at progression. Public clonotypes proved infrequent, and on treatment they shrank or remained steady.

TCRdb's copy holds only in-frame clones and misses some; the assay was immunoSEQ multiplex PCR. Of about 310,000 clones in the sample, about 80% were seen once. The chain employs TRBV6-1 and TRBJ1-2; D ambiguous. The TCR originated in a human donor with chronic lymphocytic leukemia. The sequences come from PBMCs, collected before ibrutinib treatment. DNA of the CDR3: TGTGCCAGCAGCATCACAGCCATCGACTATGGCTACACCTTC. Translation: CASSITAIDYGYTF.